These T cell receptor beta chains were read from a single sample in a study of blood T cell repertoires in COVID-19. Measured with immunoSEQ multiplex PCR; TCRdb has only the in-frame clones, and not every one. Of roughly 120,000 clones in the sample, 84% were seen once. The specimen sequenced was peripheral blood. The receptors here all came from a woman aged 45-60 years with acute or convalescent COVID-19. CDR3s include the opening cysteine and the closing phenylalanine or tryptophan. A D gene is named only where the DNA matches it firmly. Size tells how often a clone was seen (once, few, many) or the class of an expanded clone, and some rows leave it out.

d_call clone_size j_call v_call cdr3_aa cdr3_nt
- - TRBJ2-1 TRBV2 CASNKGWNEQFF TGTGCCAGCAACAAGGGGTGGAATGAGCAGTTCTTC
TRBD1 few TRBJ1-1 TRBV6-1 CASSERDRGLTQPFF TGTGCCAGCAGTGAAAGGGACAGGGGCTTAACCCAACCTTTCTTT
- - TRBJ2-7 TRBV9 CASSVEAGAGEQYF TGTGCCAGCAGCGTAGAGGCAGGGGCAGGGGAGCAGTACTTC
- - TRBJ1-3 TRBV30 CAWIKGGFVVSNTIYF TGTGCCTGGATTAAAGGGGGATTTGTCGTGTCCAACACCATATATTTT
- - TRBJ2-1 TRBV5-1 CASTFRGADEQFF TGCGCCAGCACGTTCCGGGGGGCAGATGAGCAGTTCTTC
TRBD1 - TRBJ2-3 TRBV24-1 CATSDLGQGAPDTQYF TGTGCCACCAGTGACCTGGGACAGGGGGCCCCAGATACGCAGTATTTT
- - TRBJ1-5 TRBV7-8 CASSPLRQEASQPQHF TGTGCCAGCAGCCCCTTACGACAGGAAGCTAGCCAGCCCCAGCATTTT
TRBD1 - TRBJ1-1 TRBV11-2 CASSETGTGTTEAFF TGTGCCAGCAGCGAAACCGGGACAGGGACGACTGAAGCTTTCTTT
- few TRBJ2-4 TRBV5-6 CASSSLGVQYF TGTGCCAGCAGCTCGCTGGGAGTTCAGTACTTC
- - TRBJ1-5 TRBV3-1/TRBV3-2 CASSQARGEQPQHF TGTGCCAGCAGCCAAGCAAGGGGCGAACAGCCCCAGCATTTT
- once TRBJ2-3 TRBV16 CASSQTVSTDTQYF TGTGCCAGCAGCCAGACAGTAAGCACAGATACGCAGTATTTT
TRBD1 - TRBJ1-2 TRBV6-5 CASSYRGPNYGYTF TGTGCCAGCAGTTACAGGGGGCCAAACTATGGCTACACCTTC
- - TRBJ1-2 TRBV7-9 CASSYGGDDGYTF TGTGCCAGCAGCTACGGAGGGGACGATGGCTACACCTTC
- - TRBJ1-5 TRBV2 CASSGEVDQPQHF TGTGCCAGCAGCGGTGAAGTCGATCAGCCCCAGCATTTT
- few TRBJ2-7 TRBV18 CASSRGREGYEQYF TGTGCCAGCTCACGAGGCAGGGAAGGCTACGAGCAGTACTTC
- once TRBJ1-2 TRBV6-5 CASRTTRENGYTF TGTGCCAGCAGGACCACGAGGGAGAATGGCTACACCTTC
TRBD1 - TRBJ1-6 TRBV11-2 CASSLRTGGSPLHF TGTGCCAGCAGCTTAAGGACAGGGGGTTCACCCCTCCACTTT
- - TRBJ1-1 TRBV7-9 CASSLQGNTEAFF TGTGCCAGCAGCTTACAGGGGAACACTGAAGCTTTCTTT
- - TRBJ1-3 TRBV5-4 CASSLGAVSGNTIYF TGTGCCAGCAGCTTGGGTGCGGTATCTGGAAACACCATATATTTT
- - TRBJ1-5 TRBV30 CAWTPRGSNQPQHF TGTGCCTGGACCCCAAGGGGGAGCAATCAGCCCCAGCATTTT
- - TRBJ1-4 TRBV19 CASTVPSSEKLFF TGTGCCAGTACCGTCCCCTCTAGTGAAAAACTGTTTTTT
- - TRBJ1-4 TRBV28 CASRSGATNEKLFF TGTGCCAGCAGGTCGGGGGCAACTAATGAAAAACTGTTTTTT
TRBD2 - TRBJ2-1 TRBV29-1 CSVDGTSGGTNEQFF TGCAGCGTTGACGGGACTAGCGGGGGGACGAATGAGCAGTTCTTC